These T cell receptor beta chains were read from a single sample in a study of blood T cells in healthy people across ages. In TCRdb, the 5' RACE reads were re-called with MiXCR into one record per CDR3 protein. The sample includes about 670,000 distinct CDR3 sequences, around 50% of them seen just once. What was sequenced was blood. These receptors came from a woman of 80 years or more in good health. Each CDR3 is given with its conserved first and last residue. Fields, in order: CDR3 protein, CDR3 DNA, clone size, D gene, J gene, V gene. The D gene is left open where the match is weak. Size tells how often a clone was seen (once, few, many) or the class of an expanded clone, and some rows leave it out.

CASRPSVVRHTEAFF TGTGCCAGCAGACCTTCGGTGGTCAGGCACACTGAAGCTTTCTTT few NA TRBJ1-1 TRBV27
CASSPGYLGEKLFF TGCGCCAGCAGCCCCGGATACTTAGGTGAAAAACTGTTTTTT few NA TRBJ1-4 TRBV5-1
CASSLGPTSAEQYF TGCGCCAGCAGCTTGGGCCCAACTAGCGCCGAGCAGTACTTC NA TRBD2 TRBJ2-7 TRBV5-1
CASSYSDRTDTQYF TGTGCCAGCAGTTATTCGGACCGCACAGATACGCAGTATTTT NA NA TRBJ2-3 TRBV6-2/TRBV6-3
CASSEVTVTGELFF TGTGCCAGCAGTGAGGTGACAGTGACCGGGGAGCTGTTTTTT few NA TRBJ2-2 TRBV28
CASSVSGNTIYF TGTGCCAGCAGCGTCTCCGGAAACACCATATATTTT few NA TRBJ1-3 TRBV9
CASSSEGWANVLTF TGTGCCAGCAGTTCCGAGGGCTGGGCCAACGTCCTGACTTTC many NA TRBJ2-6 TRBV6-6
CASKAGGGGNEQFF TGTGCCAGCAAGGCGGGGGGAGGAGGTAATGAGCAGTTCTTC NA TRBD2 TRBJ2-1 TRBV6-6
CSVLKTGTLYYEQYF TGCAGCGTTCTTAAGACCGGGACCCTTTACTACGAGCAGTACTTC many NA TRBJ2-7 TRBV29-1
CASSLEGGGAYF TGTGCCAGCAGCTTGGAGGGCGGGGGGGCGTATTTT NA TRBD2 TRBJ2-3 TRBV7-2
CASSYSANEQYF TGTGCCAGCAGTTACTCGGCGAACGAGCAGTACTTC NA NA TRBJ2-7 TRBV6-2/TRBV6-3
CASSGGRTNEELFF TGTGCCAGCAGCGGTGGACGGACTAATGAAGAACTGTTTTTT NA NA TRBJ1-4 TRBV5-5
CASSLPGLAGTDTQYF TGTGCCAGCAGCCTCCCTGGGCTAGCGGGCACAGATACGCAGTATTTT many TRBD2 TRBJ2-3 TRBV14
CASSPARVQETQYF TGTGCCAGCAGCCCGGCCAGAGTTCAAGAGACCCAGTACTTC few NA TRBJ2-5 TRBV11-2
CASSLSPRVSYEQYF TGTGCCAGCAGTTTAAGTCCTCGGGTCTCCTACGAGCAGTACTTC many NA TRBJ2-7 TRBV12-3/TRBV12-4
CASSPVEGQPQHF TGTGCCAGCTCACCTGTGGAGGGACAGCCCCAGCATTTT few NA TRBJ1-5 TRBV18
CASSATGTKGNTIYF TGTGCCAGCAGCGCGACCGGGACGAAAGGAAACACCATATATTTT NA NA TRBJ1-3 TRBV25-1
CSATRLAGGATDTQYF TGCAGTGCTACTAGACTAGCGGGGGGGGCAACAGATACGCAGTATTTT many TRBD2 TRBJ2-3 TRBV20-1
CSARAPGQGFSPLHF TGCAGTGCTAGAGCTCCGGGACAGGGTTTTTCACCCCTCCACTTT NA TRBD1 TRBJ1-6 TRBV20-1
CAWSRTLNEKLFF TGTGCCTGGAGTCGGACACTCAATGAAAAACTGTTTTTT NA NA TRBJ1-4 TRBV30
CSARDPRGATDTQYF TGCAGTGCTAGAGATCCGCGGGGGGCAACAGATACGCAGTATTTT few TRBD2 TRBJ2-3 TRBV20-1
CASSRGQVGRGAISPLHF TGTGCCAGCAGTAGGGGACAGGTTGGAAGAGGTGCGATTTCACCCCTCCACTTT many TRBD1 TRBJ1-6 TRBV27
CASSPIGRTMNTEAFF TGTGCCAGCAGCCCTATCGGACGGACCATGAACACTGAAGCTTTCTTT few NA TRBJ1-1 TRBV28
CSARGRRNTEAFF TGCAGTGCTAGAGGCCGGCGGAACACTGAAGCTTTCTTT many NA TRBJ1-1 TRBV20-1
CSARVVGQPNSPPHF TGCAGTGCTAGAGTCGTCGGACAGCCAAATTCACCCCCCCACTTT NA NA TRBJ1-6 TRBV20-1
CASSVFGSDEQFF TGCGCCAGCAGCGTGTTCGGGTCAGATGAGCAGTTCTTC NA NA TRBJ2-1 TRBV5-1
CSVSRTSGHNEQYF TGCAGCGTTTCCCGGACTAGCGGCCACAATGAGCAGTACTTC once TRBD2 TRBJ2-7 TRBV29-1
CSARAPGQVLYGYTF TGCAGTGCTAGAGCCCCGGGACAGGTCTTGTATGGCTACACCTTC few TRBD1 TRBJ1-2 TRBV20-1
CSAWDRAKETRYF TGCAGCGCCTGGGACAGGGCCAAAGAGACCCGGTACTTC NA TRBD1 TRBJ2-5 TRBV29-1
CSVEDRRDTQYF TGCAGCGTTGAAGATCGGAGGGATACGCAGTATTTT NA NA TRBJ2-3 TRBV29-1
CASSQGDSPLHF TGTGCCAGCAGCCAGGGTGATTCACCCCTCCACTTT NA NA TRBJ1-6 TRBV3-1
CASSYSATTRWSGRAGDTQYF TGTGCCAGCAGTTACTCAGCAACAACCCGCTGGAGCGGGAGGGCCGGAGATACGCAGTATTTT NA TRBD2 TRBJ2-3 TRBV6-2/TRBV6-3
CSARGGAEQPQHF TGCAGTGCTAGAGGGGGCGCAGAACAGCCCCAGCATTTT NA NA TRBJ1-5 TRBV20-1
CASSLVCLWGQDQPQHF TGTGCCAGCAGCTTAGTATGCCTGTGGGGTCAGGATCAGCCCCAGCATTTT NA NA TRBJ1-5 TRBV11-3
CACSFVPLGTGGQETQYF TGTGCCTGCAGCTTCGTACCCTTGGGGACAGGGGGGCAAGAGACCCAGTACTTC few TRBD1 TRBJ2-5 TRBV5-6
CSARGGGQRAATDTQYF TGCAGTGCTAGAGGGGGGGGACAGAGGGCAGCCACAGATACGCAGTATTTT once NA TRBJ2-3 TRBV20-1
CASRGDSPYEQYF TGTGCCAGCAGGGGGGACTCTCCCTACGAGCAGTACTTC NA NA TRBJ2-7 TRBV6-1
CSASTLGGPQHF TGCAGTGCTAGTACCTTAGGAGGTCCCCAGCATTTT NA NA TRBJ1-5 TRBV20-1
CASSFENPAKTQYF TGTGCCAGCAGTTTTGAGAACCCAGCTAAGACCCAGTACTTC NA NA TRBJ2-5 TRBV12-3/TRBV12-4
CAWSVSAVPYEQYF TGTGCCTGGAGTGTATCAGCGGTCCCCTACGAGCAGTACTTC few NA TRBJ2-7 TRBV30
CASSQSTTSGSLKTQYF TGTGCCAGCAGCCAAAGTACGACTAGCGGGAGCTTGAAGACGCAGTATTTT NA TRBD2 TRBJ2-3 TRBV7-2
CASSTWDSYEQYF TGTGCCAGCAGCACGTGGGACAGCTATGAGCAGTACTTC few TRBD1 TRBJ2-5 TRBV7-2
CASSGLNKQFF TGTGCCAGCTCAGGCCTCAATAAGCAGTTCTTC NA NA TRBJ2-1 TRBV11-2
CASSRPDGEAFF TGTGCCAGCAGCCGCCCGGACGGAGAAGCTTTCTTT NA NA TRBJ1-1 TRBV4-2
CASSLQGGEYEQYF TGTGCCAGCAGCCTGCAGGGTGGCGAGTACGAGCAGTACTTC NA NA TRBJ2-7 TRBV3-1
CSVRRNTGELFF TGCAGTGTAAGGAGGAACACCGGGGAGCTGTTTTTT few NA TRBJ2-2 TRBV20-1
CSVVGTSGGYNEQFF TGCAGCGTGGTAGGGACTAGCGGGGGATACAATGAGCAGTTCTTC many TRBD2 TRBJ2-1 TRBV29-1
CANSLWTGRNTEAFF TGTGCCAACAGCTTATGGACAGGGAGGAACACTGAAGCTTTCTTT NA TRBD1 TRBJ1-1 TRBV13
CASNPIQGLGSPLHF TGTGCCAGCAATCCTATCCAGGGATTGGGTTCACCCCTCCACTTT few NA TRBJ1-6 TRBV6-1
CASSSDTSSGNTIYF TGTGCCAGCAGCTCTGACACCTCCTCTGGAAACACCATATATTTT NA NA TRBJ1-3 TRBV7-2
CAITRETNTEAFF TGTGCCATCACCCGAGAGACTAACACTGAAGCTTTCTTT NA NA TRBJ1-1 TRBV10-3
CASSGRGRIYNEQFF TGTGCCAGCAGCGGCAGGGGGAGGATATACAATGAGCAGTTCTTC few NA TRBJ2-1 TRBV11-2